These 24 T cell receptor beta chains share one sample of origin, sequenced in a study of blood T cell repertoires in COVID-19. Sequencing used immunoSEQ multiplex PCR; TCRdb keeps in-frame clones, though not all of them. The sample consists of around 54,000 clones, 90% of them appearing once. Sequencing used peripheral blood. These receptors were collected from a woman in her forties with active COVID-19.

This chain connects TRBV2 to TRBJ1-2, with no clear D. V was shortened by 6 bases and J by 0 bases, with 5 bases between the two germline ends. Germline V gene sequence: CDR1 SNHLY, CDR2 FYNNEI. CDR3 length: 12 residues. CDR3 nucleotides: TGTGCCAGCAGCGTCTCTAACTATGGCTACACCTTC. Translating gives CASSVSNYGYTF. The whole variable domain, remainder taken from reference TRBV2 and TRBJ1-2, is EPEVTQTPSHQVTQMGQEVILRCVPISNHLYFYWYRQILGQKVEFLVSFYNNEISEKSEIFDDQFSVERPDGSNFTLKIRSTKLEDSAMYFCASSVSNYGYTFGSGTRLTVV.

This clone was seen once. The chain is built from TRBV9 and TRBJ1-3, with D possibly TRBD1 on 6 matching bases. Germline CDR1 is SGDLS and CDR2 is YYNGEE. V lost 2 bases, J lost 0 bases, and 30 bases lay in between. The CDR3 is 22 amino acids. CDR3 nucleotide sequence: TGTGCCAGCAGCGTCGACCATGGTGGGGACCAGGGCAGGGGAAACTCTGGAAACACCATATATTTT. It yields the protein CASSVDHGGDQGRGNSGNTIYF.

This clone was observed a handful of times. CDR3 coding DNA: TGCAGTGCTAGTCTTAGCGGGGTAGGCTCCTACGAGCAGTACTTC. Encoded protein: CSASLSGVGSYEQYF. The V and J genes are TRBV20-1 and TRBJ2-7; 8 bases align to TRBD2. Germline CDR1 DFQATT, CDR2 SNEGSKA (reference sequence). Trimming removed 3 bases from V and 0 bases from J; junction bases left unmatched: 7. The CDR3 extends over 15 amino acids.

The V call is TRBV5-1, the J call TRBJ2-1; D ambiguous. Trimming took off 2 bases at V and 8 bases at J, with 8 bases between the two ends. The CDR3 covers 12 residues. CDR1 and CDR2 (germline): SGHRS, YFSETQ. DNA of the CDR3: TGCGCCAGCAGCTTAGCCGTCGATGAGCAGTTCTTC. Its protein is CASSLAVDEQFF.

This sequence joins TRBV18 and TRBJ1-1; TRBD1 is a possible D gene (5 bases). V lost 3 bases to trimming and J lost 0 bases, with 11 bases between them. Germline V lookup: CDR1 KGHSH, CDR2 LQKENI. This CDR3 region has 15 residues. CDR3 DNA: TGTGCCAGCTCACCTAGACAGAGCCTGAACACTGAAGCTTTCTTT. Amino acids: CASSPRQSLNTEAFF.

The CDR3 coding sequence is TGCAGCGTTGAAGATCGAGGAGCTAACTATGGCTACACCTTC. Encoded protein: CSVEDRGANYGYTF. J is TRBJ1-2 and V is TRBV29-1, with D uncertain. V was trimmed by 0 bases and J by 0 bases, leaving 8 bases between them. CDR3 length: 14 residues. Germline lookup yields CDR1 SQVTM and CDR2 ANQGSEA.

The CDR3 bases are TGTGCCAGCAGCTCCGACTTCACTGAAGCTTTCTTT. Its translation is CASSSDFTEAFF. This rearrangement joins TRBV11-3 to TRBJ1-1; D not resolved. The V gene's germline CDR1 is SGHNT and CDR2 YENEEA. The CDR3 totals 12 residues. Trimming shortened V by 4 bases and J by 4 bases, and 7 bases separated the two germline ends.

The CDR3 bases are TGTGCCAGCAGACGCGGACAGGGGGCGGATGGCTACACCTTC. Translation: CASRRGQGADGYTF. The genes are TRBV7-2 and TRBJ1-2; 11 bases map to TRBD1. Germline loops: CDR1 SGHTA, CDR2 FQGNSA. V gave up 6 bases and J gave up 6 bases; unmatched junction bases: 6. The CDR3 totals 14 residues.

This clone appeared a few times. V usage is TRBV7-8 and J usage is TRBJ2-4; D is perhaps TRBD2 (5 bases). The CDR3 totals 18 residues. Germline assignment: CDR1 SGHVS and CDR2 FQNEAQ. The germline V and J ends were trimmed by 4 bases and 2 bases, with 21 bases remaining between them. CDR3 coding DNA: TGTGCCAGCAGCTACCTGATAGCGACGAGAAAAACCAAAAACATTCAGTACTTC. Its protein product is CASSYLIATRKTKNIQYF.

The J gene is TRBJ2-5, the V gene TRBV3-1 (or the pseudogene TRBV3-2); D remains ambiguous. Trimming removed 2 bases from V and 5 bases from J, with 6 bases in between. The CDR3 runs to 12 residues. Germline V gene sequence: CDR1 LGHDT, CDR2 YNNKEL (reference sequence). Here the CDR3 reads CASSQSGETQYF. DNA for the CDR3: TGTGCCAGCAGCCAATCCGGGGAGACCCAGTACTTC.

The chain combines TRBV6-2 or TRBV6-3 with TRBJ2-1, with a tentative D call TRBD2 (7 bases). The CDR3 extends over 14 amino acids. Germline V gene lookup returns CDR1 MNHEY and CDR2 SVGEGT. V shed 6 bases and J shed 9 bases, with 18 bases lying between them. DNA for the CDR3: TGTGCCAGCAGCCCAAGGGGGGGTAGGGGTGAGCAGTTCTTC. Translated: CASSPRGGRGEQFF.

The V and J genes are TRBV18 and TRBJ2-7; 7 bases fit TRBD1. Germline CDR1 is KGHSH and CDR2 is LQKENI. J lost 8 bases, V lost 3 bases, and 4 bases had no gene match. The CDR3 totals 12 residues. CDR3 residues: CASSPRDSKQYF. The CDR3, as DNA: TGTGCCAGCTCACCCCGGGACAGCAAGCAGTACTTC. The whole variable domain, remainder taken from reference TRBV18 and TRBJ2-7, is NAGVMQNPRHLVRRRGQEARLRCSPMKGHSHVYWYRQLPEEGLKFMVYLQKENIIDESGMPKERFSAEFPKEGPSILRIQQVVRGDSAAYFCASSPRDSKQYFGPGTRLTVT.

This chain joins TRBV18 and TRBJ2-3, with D maybe TRBD2 (5 bases). This CDR3 comprises 13 residues. The V and J ends lost 5 bases and 4 bases respectively, with 10 bases between them. Germline V lookup: CDR1 KGHSH, CDR2 LQKENI. The CDR3: CASSEGSSDTQYF. CDR3 sequence (DNA): TGTGCCAGCTCAGAGGGAAGCTCAGATACGCAGTATTTT. Full variable domain (missing parts from reference TRBV18 and TRBJ2-3): NAGVMQNPRHLVRRRGQEARLRCSPMKGHSHVYWYRQLPEEGLKFMVYLQKENIIDESGMPKERFSAEFPKEGPSILRIQQVVRGDSAAYFCASSEGSSDTQYFGPGTRLTVL.

This sequence joins TRBV4-2 and TRBJ1-1; the match to TRBD1 covers 7 bases. From germline, CDR1 is LGHNA and CDR2 YNFKEQ. The V and J ends lost 2 bases and 5 bases, in that order; junction bases with no gene match: 8. The CDR3 is 15 amino acids. CDR3 coding DNA: TGTGCCAGCAGCCAATCGAACAGGGGTTCTACTGAAGCTTTCTTT. As protein: CASSQSNRGSTEAFF.

The chain employs TRBV7-2 and TRBJ2-7; 8 bases map to TRBD2. Germline V CDR1 and CDR2: SGHTA, FQGNSA. This CDR3 is built from 16 residues. Trimming at V came to 3 bases and at J to 4 bases, leaving 11 bases not matched to a gene. CDR3 protein: CASSFHSGNRAYEQYF. The CDR3 coding sequence is TGTGCCAGCAGCTTCCATAGCGGGAATAGGGCTTACGAGCAGTACTTC.

This chain uses TRBV28 with TRBJ1-4, with D hard to call. Germline-derived CDR1 and CDR2 are MDHEN and SYDVKM. Trimming removed 5 bases at V and 7 bases at J, with 14 bases between. The CDR3 consists of 14 residues. CDR3 sequence reads: CASSGPQQGEKLFF. In nucleotides, the CDR3 is TGTGCCAGCAGTGGGCCTCAACAAGGTGAAAAACTGTTTTTT.

The chain is built from TRBV5-4 and TRBJ2-5; a weak D match, TRBD1 (6 bases). Germline values: CDR1 SGHNT, CDR2 YYREEE (reference sequence). The CDR3 totals 15 residues. V was clipped by 3 bases and J by 3 bases, with 15 bases between them. Here the CDR3 DNA reads TGTGCCAGCAGCTCAATGACAGGAGGTGAAGAGACCCAGTACTTC. It codes for CASSSMTGGEETQYF.

The chain is built from TRBV11-2 and TRBJ1-2; 9 positions match TRBD1. Germline trimming cut 5 bases from V and 5 bases from J; bases unmatched to any gene: 9. The CDR3 consists of 15 residues. CDR1 is SGHAT, CDR2 FQNNGV, per germline. This CDR3 reads CASSIQGAGVYGYTF. The CDR3 bases are TGTGCCAGCAGCATACAGGGGGCAGGGGTATATGGCTACACCTTC.

The chain couples TRBV6-5 to TRBJ2-2, with 8 nucleotides matching TRBD1. This CDR3 is 15 amino acids long. The germline V gene has CDR1 MNHEY and CDR2 SVGAGI. J was trimmed by 4 bases and V by 6 bases; bases with no gene match: 7. In nucleotides, the CDR3 is TGTGCCAGCAGAGGAGACAGGGGAGGCACCGGGGAGCTGTTTTTT. It codes for CASRGDRGGTGELFF.

This sequence joins TRBV6-1 and TRBJ1-2; D is uncertain. Trimming took off 0 bases at V and 4 bases at J, with 24 bases between the two ends. CDR3 size: 19 residues. CDR1 and CDR2 from the germline V gene are MNHNS and SASEGT. CDR3 amino acids: CASSEAAVGGSLLGYGYTF. CDR3 nucleotide sequence: TGTGCCAGCAGTGAAGCGGCGGTGGGAGGCAGCCTATTAGGCTATGGCTACACCTTC.

The rearrangement links TRBV5-6 to TRBJ2-6; unclear D gene. The V gene's germline CDR1 is SGHDT and CDR2 YYEEEE. The CDR3 is made up of 12 amino acids. The ends were cut back, 2 bases at V and 13 bases at J, with 10 bases in the middle. The CDR3 here is CASSLRSGVLTF. DNA of the CDR3: TGTGCCAGCAGCTTACGATCAGGAGTCCTGACTTTC.

The gene calls are TRBV6-5 and TRBJ2-3; D possibly corresponds to TRBD2 (5 bases). The germline V and J ends were trimmed by 11 bases and 0 bases, with 12 bases remaining between them. Germline lookup yields CDR1 MNHEY and CDR2 SVGAGI. This CDR3 region has 13 residues. The CDR3 region has the DNA TGTGCCCTTCGGAGGCTTAGCACAGATACGCAGTATTTT. As protein: CALRRLSTDTQYF.

This clone has only one observation. The V and J genes are TRBV9 and TRBJ2-3; 10 bases line up with TRBD2. CDR3 length equals 14 residues. Germline lookup yields CDR1 SGDLS and CDR2 YYNGEE. With 7 bases clipped from V and 5 bases from J, the junction kept 7 bases outside the gene matches. The DNA for the CDR3 is TGTGCCAGCGGAACTAGCGGGGTTTTAGATACGCAGTATTTT. As protein: CASGTSGVLDTQYF.

This clone was seen only once. This chain uses TRBV4-1 with TRBJ2-5, with D perhaps matching TRBD2 (6 bases). Trimming cost V 1 base and J 2 bases, with 11 bases left between them. This CDR3 contains 15 residues. Per the germline V gene, CDR1 is MGHRA and CDR2 is YSYEKL. In DNA, the CDR3 is TGCGCCAGCAGCCAAGTTGGACTACCTCAAGAGACCCAGTACTTC. Protein product: CASSQVGLPQETQYF.